This TCR beta chain derives from a study of T-cell memory formation after mild COVID-19. On the study more broadly: In these data, TCR clusters were largely donor specific. Study-wide results and limits: Some SARS-CoV-2-responding clones were already detected in memory before infection.

This CDR3 contains 16 residues. V shed 2 bases and J shed 2 bases, with 14 bases lying between them. Via MiXCR, TCRdb re-called the 5' RACE reads, giving one row per CDR3 protein. Of approximately 440,000 distinct CDR3 sequences in the sample, 15% to 20% are singletons; the top ten hold around 9.2%. This clonotype was counted a few times. Its target is not known. The V call is TRBV12-3 or TRBV12-4, the J call TRBJ2-3; the D is unclear. This clonotype was obtained from an adult woman who had mild COVID-19 (a few samples of this study predate the infection). Cell type and time point are not known. The specimen was PBMCs or a T cell subset sorted from them (not recorded which). CDR3: CASSLNFGSLTDTQYF. Here the CDR3 DNA reads TGTGCCAGCAGTTTAAATTTCGGTAGTCTCACAGATACGCAGTATTTT.